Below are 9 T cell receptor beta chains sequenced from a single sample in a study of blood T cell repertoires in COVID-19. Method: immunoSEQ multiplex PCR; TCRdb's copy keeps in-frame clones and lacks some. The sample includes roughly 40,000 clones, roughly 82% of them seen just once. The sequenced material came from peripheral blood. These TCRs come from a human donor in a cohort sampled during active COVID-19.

CDR3 in DNA: TGTGCCATCAGCGGGACTAGCGCGGCCTACGAGCAGTACTTC. Translated, it gives CAISGTSAAYEQYF. The chain employs TRBV10-3 and TRBJ2-7; 10 positions agree with TRBD2. V lost 6 bases, J lost 2 bases, and 4 bases stayed unmatched. This CDR3 has 14 amino acids. CDR1 is ENHRY, CDR2 SYGVKD, per germline.

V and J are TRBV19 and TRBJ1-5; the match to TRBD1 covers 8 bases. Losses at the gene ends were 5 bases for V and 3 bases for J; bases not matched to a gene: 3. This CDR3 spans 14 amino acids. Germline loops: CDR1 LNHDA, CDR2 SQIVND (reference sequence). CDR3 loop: CASSSGQVNQPQHF. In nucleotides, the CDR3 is TGTGCCAGTAGTTCGGGACAGGTCAATCAGCCCCAGCATTTT.

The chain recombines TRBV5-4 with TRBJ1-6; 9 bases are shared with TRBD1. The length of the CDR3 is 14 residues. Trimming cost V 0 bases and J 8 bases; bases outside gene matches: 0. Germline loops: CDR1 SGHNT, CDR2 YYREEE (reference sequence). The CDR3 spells CASSLGQGDSPLHF. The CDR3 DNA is TGTGCCAGCAGCTTGGGACAGGGGGATTCACCCCTCCACTTT.

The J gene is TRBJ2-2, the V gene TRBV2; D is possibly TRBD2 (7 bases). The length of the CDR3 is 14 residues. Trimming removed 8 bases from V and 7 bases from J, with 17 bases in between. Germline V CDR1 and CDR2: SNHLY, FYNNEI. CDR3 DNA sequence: TGTGCCAGCGAAACCGGACTAGGGGGCGGGGAGCTGTTTTTT. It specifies CASETGLGGGELFF.

The CDR3 DNA sequence: TGTGCCAGTAGTCCCGGGACAGCCGGTGGTGGCACTGAAGCTTTCTTT. Its protein product is CASSPGTAGGGTEAFF. The V gene is TRBV19, the J gene TRBJ1-1; 7 nucleotides line up with TRBD1. This CDR3 spans 16 amino acids. The V and J ends lost 5 bases and 4 bases, in that order; junction bases with no gene match: 13. Germline CDR1 reads LNHDA; CDR2 reads SQIVND (reference sequence).

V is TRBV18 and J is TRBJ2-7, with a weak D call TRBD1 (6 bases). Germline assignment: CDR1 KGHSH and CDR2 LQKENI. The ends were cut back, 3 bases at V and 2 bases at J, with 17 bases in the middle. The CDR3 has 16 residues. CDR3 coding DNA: TGTGCCAGCTCACCTCAACAGGGAGCTACTACCTACGAGCAGTACTTC. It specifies CASSPQQGATTYEQYF.

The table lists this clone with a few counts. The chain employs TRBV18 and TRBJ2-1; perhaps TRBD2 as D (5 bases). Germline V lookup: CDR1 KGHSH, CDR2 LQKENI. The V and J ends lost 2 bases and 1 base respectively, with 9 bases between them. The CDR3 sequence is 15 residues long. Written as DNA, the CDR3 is TGTGCCAGCTCACCAAACCGGGAATCCTACAATGAGCAGTTCTTC. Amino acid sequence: CASSPNRESYNEQFF.

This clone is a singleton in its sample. CDR3 in DNA: TGTGCCAGCAGTTTAACCGGGACAGGGGTCTACGAGCAGTACTTC. It is translated as CASSLTGTGVYEQYF. The chain links TRBV6-5 to TRBJ2-7; TRBD1 aligns across 10 bases. Germline V lookup: CDR1 MNHEY, CDR2 SVGAGI. CDR3 length equals 15 residues. V gave up 4 bases and J gave up 3 bases; unmatched junction bases: 6.

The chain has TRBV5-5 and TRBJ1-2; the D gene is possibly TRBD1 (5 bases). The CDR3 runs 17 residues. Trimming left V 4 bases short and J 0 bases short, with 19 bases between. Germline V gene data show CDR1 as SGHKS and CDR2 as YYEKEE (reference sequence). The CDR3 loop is CASSPAGTLDSNYGYTF. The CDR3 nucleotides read TGTGCCAGCAGCCCCGCCGGGACTCTCGATTCTAACTATGGCTACACCTTC.